This TCR beta chain was identified in a study of cytomegalovirus exposure and HLA in healthy donors. PCR used 60 Vbeta primers and 13 Jbeta primers. TCRdb's table, derived via immunoSEQ multiplex PCR, lists solely in-frame clones and lacks some. The sample contains 150,000 to 180,000 clones, about 80% of which appear only once. The CDR3 extends over 17 amino acids. Germline CDR1 and CDR2: MDHEN and SYDVKM. J was trimmed by 3 bases and V by 7 bases; bases with no gene match: 11. The chain recombines TRBV28 with TRBJ2-6; 8 nucleotides line up with TRBD1. Specimen: PBMCs. The TCR comes from a man aged 25 to 40 in good health and CMV-seropositive. The CDR3 region has the DNA TGTGCCAGCACCAGTCCCGGGACAGGTTTTGGGGCCAACGTCCTGACTTTC. Translation gives CASTSPGTGFGANVLTF.